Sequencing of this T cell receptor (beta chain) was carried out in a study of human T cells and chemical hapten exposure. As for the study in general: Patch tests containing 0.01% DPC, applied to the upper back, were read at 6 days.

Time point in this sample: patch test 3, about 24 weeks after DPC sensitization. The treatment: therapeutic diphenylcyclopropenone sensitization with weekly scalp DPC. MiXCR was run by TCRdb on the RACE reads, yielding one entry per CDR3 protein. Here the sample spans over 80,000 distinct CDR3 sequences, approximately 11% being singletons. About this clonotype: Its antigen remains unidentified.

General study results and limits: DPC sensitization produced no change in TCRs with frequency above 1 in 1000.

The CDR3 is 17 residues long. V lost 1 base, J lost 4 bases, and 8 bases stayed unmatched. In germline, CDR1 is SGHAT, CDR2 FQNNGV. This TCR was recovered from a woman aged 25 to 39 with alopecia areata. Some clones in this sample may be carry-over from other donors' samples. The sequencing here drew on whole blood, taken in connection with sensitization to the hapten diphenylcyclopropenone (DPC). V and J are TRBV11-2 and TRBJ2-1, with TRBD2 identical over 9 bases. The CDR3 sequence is CASSLGVAGALYNEQFF. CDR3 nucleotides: TGTGCCAGCAGCTTAGGAGTAGCGGGGGCCCTTTACAATGAGCAGTTCTTC.